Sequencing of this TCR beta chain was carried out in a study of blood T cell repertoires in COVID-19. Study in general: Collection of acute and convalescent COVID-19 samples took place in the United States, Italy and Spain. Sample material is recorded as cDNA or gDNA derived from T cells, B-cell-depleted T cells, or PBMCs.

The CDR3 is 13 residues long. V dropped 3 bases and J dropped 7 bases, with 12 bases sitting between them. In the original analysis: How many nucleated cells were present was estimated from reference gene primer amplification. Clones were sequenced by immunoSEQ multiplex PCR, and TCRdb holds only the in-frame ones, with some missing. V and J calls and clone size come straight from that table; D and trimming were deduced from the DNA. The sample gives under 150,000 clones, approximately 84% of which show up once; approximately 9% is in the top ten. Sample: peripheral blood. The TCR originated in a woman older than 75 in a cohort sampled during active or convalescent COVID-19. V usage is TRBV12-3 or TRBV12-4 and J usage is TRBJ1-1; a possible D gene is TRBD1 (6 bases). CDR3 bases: TGTGCCAGCAGTTTCAGGGGAATTGGTGAAGCTTTCTTT. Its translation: CASSFRGIGEAFF.